This TCR beta chain was captured in a study of Graves' ophthalmopathy and Graves' hyperthyroidism (dated by TCRdb to 2017 to 2018). Looking at the study overall: Peripheral blood was collected at initial diagnosis, before any treatment. In about 6 hyperthyroidism patients, the T-cell repertoire of thyroid tissue was compared with the T-cell repertoire of blood. For independent validation, a separate cohort was made up of 18 hyperthyroidism patients plus 17 patients who later progressed from hyperthyroidism to ophthalmopathy. The study used TCR beta repertoire signatures to distinguish Graves' ophthalmopathy from Graves' hyperthyroidism and to predict progression to ophthalmopathy. Once sampling was done, hyperthyroidism patients were given methimazole at a starting dose of 30 mg daily, while ophthalmopathy patients were given high-dose intravenous methylprednisolone. In total, 135 blood samples were TCR-sequenced: under 45 ophthalmopathy, under 85 hyperthyroidism and roughly 17 hyperthyroidism-to-ophthalmopathy patients. To explore V-J signatures that separate ophthalmopathy from hyperthyroidism, a discovery set of about a hundred patients was enrolled, consisting of about 43 with ophthalmopathy and roughly 59 with stable hyperthyroidism. Broad study findings and their caveats: In validation, the model predicted ophthalmopathy progression with 70.59% sensitivity and roughly 72% specificity; 12 predicted patients were CT-confirmed with GO in a median of approximately 6.2 months. Sample size was not predetermined statistically, and investigators were not blinded to group allocation. Ophthalmopathy was separated from stable hyperthyroidism by the 13-signature model with 87.88% sensitivity and about 81% specificity in cross-validation and with 80%/75% in the test set. Most expanded thyroid clonotypes with frequency above 0.001 were also detected in blood, suggesting blood repertoires may reflect the thyroid immune response.

Regarding this clonotype: Its antigen has not been determined. Base qualities are missing; no much larger clone stands one base away.

As encoded in the germline V gene, CDR1 is SGHTA while CDR2 is FQGNSA. V loses 5 bases of germline sequence and J loses 3 bases, and the interval between the two ends is 14 bases. Including cysteine and phenylalanine, the CDR3 has 14 amino acids. Only the CDR3 DNA is retained, 42 bases long and in frame from the first base. For repertoire sequencing, TCR beta CDR3 regions were amplified from RNA transcripts. The first round was an RT-PCR using HTBI primers with the Qiagen OneStep RT-PCR kit, and this first round was followed by a second-round multiplex PCR, then size selection and purification. The libraries underwent paired-end sequencing with 100 bp reads on an Illumina HiSeq2000. The study's processing was this. SOAPnuke was used to process the reads, throwing out any read that had adapters, had uncalled bases, had a mean Phred below 15, or lacked an exact constant-primer or identifier match. COPE v1.2.5 was used to merge the high-quality paired reads. Each unique nucleotide sequence was defined as a clonotype, and clonotypes were aligned to IMGT TRB V, D and J references with MiTCR v1.1. The analysis was limited to V-J combinations with a frequency above 0.0001, which together covered approximately 99% of repertoires. For each V-J combination, a TCR clonal expansion and chaos score was defined as the ratio of F50 clonal expansion to chaos observed in the TCRdist matrix. Welch's t-statistics and random forest were used to reduce features to 10 to 15 V-J combinations, which were fed into a naive Bayes classifier. The similarity between thyroid and blood repertoires was quantified using the Morisita-Horn index. TCRdb trimmed public reads at Q25 via fastp, called clones via MiXCR and kept in-frame beta chains. Each entry merges the rows of one CDR3 protein and shows their most common DNA and genes. These V and J calls rely on TCRdb rather than the paper's analysis. This sample gives a few hundred thousand distinct CDR3 sequences in total; approximately 18% of them show up just once. The ten largest clones take up 2% to 3% of the sample.

Hyperthyroidism was considered stable if no progression to ophthalmopathy occurred within 18 months of follow-up. Hyperthyroidism patients were newly diagnosed, with disease duration under 2 months, and aged 18 to 65 years. Patients with other autoimmune diseases, uncontrolled infections, pregnancy or lactation were excluded from the study. Clinical symptoms, serum thyroxine, TRAb, thyroid ultrasound and orbital computed tomography were used for diagnosis. PBMCs were isolated from more than 9 ml of fresh peripheral blood by Ficoll-Paque density gradient centrifugation. Total RNA was extracted with Trizol reagent and quality-checked on an Agilent 2100 Bioanalyzer.

The sequenced material came from peripheral blood. The clonotype originates from an adult woman with stable Graves' hyperthyroidism. This chain joins TRBV7-2 to TRBJ2-7, with the D segment identity uncertain. The CDR3 here reads CASSISGSLYEQYF. At the DNA level, the sequence is TGTGCCAGCAGCATCTCAGGTTCGCTCTACGAGCAGTACTTC.